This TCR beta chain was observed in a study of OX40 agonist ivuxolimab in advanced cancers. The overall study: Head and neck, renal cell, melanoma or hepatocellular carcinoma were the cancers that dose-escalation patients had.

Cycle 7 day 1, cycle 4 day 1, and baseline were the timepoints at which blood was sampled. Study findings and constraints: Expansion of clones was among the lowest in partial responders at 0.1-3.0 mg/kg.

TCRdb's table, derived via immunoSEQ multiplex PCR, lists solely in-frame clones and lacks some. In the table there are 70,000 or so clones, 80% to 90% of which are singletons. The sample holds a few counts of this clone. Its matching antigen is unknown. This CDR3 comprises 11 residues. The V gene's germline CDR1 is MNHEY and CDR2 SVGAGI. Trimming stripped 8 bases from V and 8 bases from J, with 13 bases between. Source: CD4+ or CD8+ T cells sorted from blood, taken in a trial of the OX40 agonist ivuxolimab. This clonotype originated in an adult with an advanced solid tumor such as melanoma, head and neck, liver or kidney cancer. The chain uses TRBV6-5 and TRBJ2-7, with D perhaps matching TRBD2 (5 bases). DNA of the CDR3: TGTGCCAGCCACCGGGATCTGAAGCAGTACTTC. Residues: CASHRDLKQYF.